The clone carrying this T cell receptor (beta chain) has just a few counts. The antigen is undetermined. Germline assignment: CDR1 SNHLY and CDR2 FYNNEI. Trimming took off 5 bases at V and 1 base at J, with 21 bases between the two ends. The CDR3 sequence is 17 residues long. The sample comes from a study of naive and memory T cell subsets. The study, taken as a whole, reports: This RNA-based method may be sensitive to activation-related transcript changes.

RNA was extracted from approximately 2.6 ml of whole blood of healthy adults. TCR cDNA received a 3' ligated oligonucleotide that carried a UMI. Reverse transcription used DNase-treated unsorted total RNA, aiming for roughly 1 to 1,100 ng. Reverse transcription of blood and skin TCR RNA was primed at alpha and beta constant regions. TCRdb re-analysed the 5' RACE reads in MiXCR, keeping a single row per CDR3 protein. The profile shows approximately 24,000 distinct CDR3 sequences, around 21% of them singletons. The chain combines TRBV2 with TRBJ2-7; D is undetermined. This sequence originates from a female donor in good health. The CDR3 nucleotides read TGTGCCAGCAGTCCAACCTTTAGTGTGTCGGGTTCCTACGAGCAGTACTTC. Encoded protein: CASSPTFSVSGSYEQYF.